This T cell receptor beta chain was sequenced in a study of molecular identifiers for immune sequencing clone quantification. The germline gives CDR1 MNHEY, CDR2 SVGEGT. The CDR3 runs 14 residues. Trimming left V 4 bases short and J 5 bases short, with 14 bases between. TCRdb called the PCR reads again in MiXCR, with one record for every CDR3 protein. The table lists 400,000 to 600,000 distinct CDR3 sequences, about 26% of them singletons, with about 0.75% in the top ten. In its sample, this clonotype was seen a few times. The V and J genes are TRBV6-2 or TRBV6-3 and TRBJ1-1, with unresolved D. This clonotype was sampled from a human donor in good health. Some libraries in this study had Jurkat cell RNA spiked in. Sequenced input: naive CD8+ T cells from blood, with Jurkat cell RNA spiked in. Described subset: FACS-sorted CD8+CD4-CCR7+CD45RA+ naive T cells. The CDR3 protein is CASSSDKLGTEAFF. The CDR3 DNA reads as TGTGCCAGCAGTTCCGACAAACTCGGGACTGAAGCTTTCTTT.